This entry describes one T cell receptor (beta chain). Methods used by the authors: Amplified reference gene primers provided the basis for estimating nucleated cell counts. Data came from immunoSEQ multiplex PCR; TCRdb stores just in-frame clones and leaves some out. That table gives V, J and clone size, and the DNA gave D and trimming. The table lists fewer than 250,000 clones, approximately 80% of them singletons. This sample stems from a study of blood T cell repertoires in COVID-19. Background on the study: From the United States, Italy and Spain came samples of acute and convalescent COVID-19. In each case, the material was cDNA or gDNA derived from T cells, B-cell-depleted T cells, or PBMCs.

The CDR3 runs 16 residues. Germline values: CDR1 SNHLY, CDR2 FYNNEI. V was trimmed by 6 bases and J by 0 bases, leaving 17 bases between them. The V and J genes are TRBV2 and TRBJ1-1; TRBD1 might be the D (5 bases). The sample taken for sequencing was peripheral blood. The receptor was isolated from an older woman with active or convalescent COVID-19. CDR3 region: CASRTIGVGLNTEAFF. In DNA, the CDR3 is TGTGCCAGCAGGACGATAGGGGTAGGGTTGAACACTGAAGCTTTCTTT.